This T cell receptor (beta chain) was captured in a study of a mutant IDH1 vaccine in newly diagnosed glioma listed by TCRdb under 2021. With regard to the full study: In the chemotherapy-containing groups, vaccination started alongside temozolomide cycles, whereas in patients who had radiotherapy alone it started 4-6 weeks after radiotherapy. Of the 32 patients who were treated, about 62% were male and about 40% were female, and the mean age was about 37 years. Before enrollment, patients had received standard therapy of radiotherapy alone, temozolomide alone, or radiochemotherapy with temozolomide; most received the combination. The week-35 safety follow-up took place at visit V12, and the week-47 end of study took place at visit V13. Peripheral blood was collected at six visits: V03 (baseline), V05, V07, V10, V12 and V13. Longitudinal TCRB deep sequencing was performed for some 25 treated patients wherever samples were available for exploratory analyses.

The receptor library was made with the immunoSEQ multiplex PCR assay. Rearranged TCR beta chain sequences were amplified with the hsTCRB Kit following the manufacturer's protocol. An Illumina MiSeq was used to sequence the TCRB libraries. The published analysis was carried out like this. The kit vendor's proprietary platform handled demultiplexing, trimming and gene mapping. Here the immuneACCESS table is served through TCRdb, limited to in-frame sequences with V and J called. Missing clones are a known gap in these copies; in checked studies unresolved V genes cover under half, and the rest lacks a known reason. Clone size and V and J calls were adopted from that table, with D and trimming inferred from the DNA. For this sample there are around 100,000 clones; about 90% appear just once. Around 0.73% of the sample is held by the ten biggest clonotypes. The germline V and J ends show losses of 8 bases and 0 bases respectively, and no gene match explains 7 bases of the junction. From the cysteine up to the phenylalanine, the CDR3 has a length of 14 residues. Just the 42-base CDR3 DNA is kept, in frame starting at base 1. CDR1 and CDR2, looked up from the germline V gene, are MDHEN and SYDVKM.

The meaning of the sample's time point label: week 47, end of study. Every vaccine dose consisted of 300 ug of a 20-mer mutant IDH1 peptide in Montanide, administered subcutaneously together with topical imiquimod. Across visits V03 through V10, patients got a total of eight vaccinations, given in weeks 1, 3, 5, 7, 11, 15, 19 and 23. Newly diagnosed WHO grade 3 or 4 IDH1-mutant astrocytomas showing loss of nuclear ATRX were present in the donors. The samples were drawn from NOA16, a multicentre, single-arm, open-label phase I trial in Germany that tested a mutant IDH1 peptide vaccine in humans for the first time. Genomic DNA for TCRB sequencing was isolated from EDTA blood with the DNeasy Blood and Tissue Kit. As regards this clone: Its target antigen remains unknown. Per-base qualities were not stored, and no clone one base away is much larger.

Broad study findings and their caveats: According to the authors, sample limitations meant that analyses of patient blood samples could not be reproduced. Availability determined which PBMC samples were chosen for TCRB deep sequencing. Changes in the top peripheral T cell clonotypes picked up by TCRB sequencing did not appear to be linked to pseudoprogression. Immune responses induced by the vaccine were seen in around 93% of patients across multiple MHC alleles.

The chain uses TRBV28 and TRBJ2-7; 7 middle bases align to TRBD1. The source of this sequence is a woman in her 50s with glioma. Sequences were derived from PBMCs, sampled from a glioma patient whose treatment included an IDH1 peptide vaccine. The DNA reads as follows: TGTGCCAGCTTATCAGGGGGTATCTCCTACGAGCAGTACTTC. This encodes CASLSGGISYEQYF. Supplemented by the reference TRBV28 and TRBJ2-7 proteins around the CDR3, the complete variable domain is DVKVTQSSRYLVKRTGEKVFLECVQDMDHENMFWYRQDPGLGLRLIYFSYDVKMKEKGDIPEGYSVSREKKERFSLILESASTNQTSMYLCASLSGGISYEQYFGPGTRLTVT.